Following are 21 T cell receptor beta chains from one sample sequenced in a study of low-dose radiotherapy and immunotherapy resistance in tumors. As for time point: after trial treatment. Treatment denoted: LDRT plus nivolumab, ipilimumab, low-dose cyclophosphamide and aspirin (RACIN trial). Both TCRalpha and TCRbeta chains were reverse transcribed with V-gene-specific primers. With a V-primer adapter and a constant-region primer, TCRs were amplified for roughly 18 PCR cycles. TCRdb redid the calling of the reads with MiXCR, one entry per CDR3 protein. The profile shows some 100,000 distinct CDR3 sequences, 20% to 25% of them singletons. Source: PBMCs, taken after low-dose radiotherapy plus immunotherapy. The receptors come from a female donor with ovarian cancer.

This clonotype came up many times. The gene calls are TRBV7-6 and TRBJ1-5; the D gene is possibly TRBD1 (5 bases). The CDR3 extends over 14 amino acids. The V end lost 2 bases, the J end lost 6 bases, and 11 bases lay between the germline ends. Germline V gives CDR1 SGHVS, CDR2 FNYEAQ. CDR3 nucleotide sequence: TGTGCCAGCAGCTTAAGCGGGGCTCGTCAGCCCCAGCATTTT. This gives the protein CASSLSGARQPQHF.

This clonotype was detected ten times or more. The J gene is TRBJ2-6, the V gene TRBV20-1; the D is unclear. Per the germline V gene, CDR1 is DFQATT and CDR2 is SNEGSKA (reference sequence). This CDR3 is built from 18 residues. V was clipped by 6 bases and J by 0 bases, with 21 bases between them. The CDR3: CSARNSQSGGSGANVLTF. The CDR3 nucleotides read TGCAGTGCCCGCAACTCACAGAGTGGCGGCTCTGGGGCCAACGTCCTGACTTTC.

This clonotype was detected ten times or more. The chain couples TRBV7-8 to TRBJ1-6; 10 nucleotides align to TRBD1. Per the germline V gene, CDR1 is SGHVS and CDR2 is FQNEAQ. The CDR3 spans 17 residues. V was clipped by 2 bases and J by 7 bases; unmatched bases: 8. This CDR3 is CASSLTSPGQGNSPLHF. CDR3 sequence (DNA): TGTGCCAGCAGCTTAACCTCCCCGGGACAGGGGAATTCACCCCTCCACTTT.

The chain couples TRBV4-3 to TRBJ2-5, with 7 bases lining up with TRBD2. The trim removed 0 bases at V and 2 bases at J, leaving 6 bases unmatched. Germline V gene lookup returns CDR1 LGHNA and CDR2 YSLEER. The CDR3 extends over 16 amino acids. CDR3 in amino acids: CASSQDMRGGQETQYF. The CDR3 coding sequence is TGCGCCAGCAGCCAAGATATGAGGGGAGGGCAAGAGACCCAGTACTTC.

This clonotype has just one count. The V gene is TRBV30, the J gene TRBJ2-7; D is undetermined. Germline CDR1 and CDR2: GTSNPN and SVGIG (reference sequence). V lost 6 bases and J 2 bases, leaving 23 bases between the germline ends. There are 16 residues in the CDR3. The CDR3 DNA reads as TGTGCCTGTAGCCCCGTCCGCAGGAGACTCACCTACGAGCAGTACTTC. It is translated as CACSPVRRRLTYEQYF.

At least ten counts were recorded for this clonotype. The V gene is TRBV5-1, the J gene TRBJ1-4; D perhaps matches TRBD1 (5 bases). Between the trimmed V and J ends, which lost 4 bases and 7 bases, there was a span of 14 bases. The length of the CDR3 is 14 residues. Per the germline V gene, CDR1 is SGHRS and CDR2 is YFSETQ. The CDR3 DNA reads as TGCGCCAGCAGCCCTGGGACCCGGTTTGAAAAACTGTTTTTT. Protein: CASSPGTRFEKLFF.

This clonotype was seen repeatedly, ten times or more. V gene TRBV12-3 or TRBV12-4 combines with J gene TRBJ1-2, with D maybe TRBD1 (6 bases). There are 12 residues in the CDR3. The V end was cut by 3 bases, the J end by 6 bases, with 8 bases between. The CDR3 sequence is CASSFGGHGYTF. Here the CDR3 DNA reads TGTGCCAGCAGTTTTGGGGGGCATGGCTACACCTTC.

This clonotype has just one count. The chain links TRBV4-3 to TRBJ1-3; D call uncertain. This CDR3 has 18 residues. Looked up from germline, CDR1 is LGHNA and CDR2 is YSLEER. V dropped 0 bases and J dropped 0 bases, with 15 bases sitting between them. The CDR3 bases are TGCGCCAGCAGCCAAGATGATGGCACTCCCTACTCTGGAAACACCATATATTTT. Protein sequence: CASSQDDGTPYSGNTIYF.

This clonotype is medium-sized by share. The chain combines TRBV6-2 or TRBV6-3 with TRBJ2-3, with D unclear. The V and J ends lost 6 bases and 5 bases respectively, with 15 bases between them. The CDR3 has 14 amino acids. Per the germline V gene, CDR1 is MNHEY and CDR2 is SVGEGT. The CDR3 protein is CASSPTGVKDTQYF. The CDR3 nucleotides read TGTGCCAGCAGCCCGACTGGGGTGAAAGATACGCAGTATTTT.

This clonotype was detected only once. The chain carries TRBV6-8 and TRBJ2-2; D is perhaps TRBD2 (6 bases). Germline CDR1 reads MNHGY; CDR2 reads SAAAGT. The CDR3 is 15 amino acids. V lost 5 bases and J 0 bases, leaving 10 bases between the germline ends. Written as DNA, the CDR3 is TGTGCCAGCAGTAAGACTAGGGCGAACACCGGGGAGCTGTTTTTT. This encodes CASSKTRANTGELFF.

At least ten counts were recorded for this clonotype. J is TRBJ1-1 and V is TRBV9; 11 nucleotides match TRBD1. V was pared by 3 bases and J by 1 base, with 17 bases of the junction left unmatched. CDR1 is SGDLS, CDR2 YYNGEE, per germline. The CDR3 spans 20 residues. CDR3 sequence reads: CASSARTGGQWDIKNTEAFF. As DNA, the CDR3 is TGTGCCAGCAGCGCTCGGACAGGGGGCCAATGGGATATTAAGAACACTGAAGCTTTCTTT.

This clonotype was found many times. This chain joins TRBV3-1 and TRBJ2-5; D unclear. The germline gives CDR1 LGHDT, CDR2 YNNKEL (reference sequence). The V gene lost 2 bases and the J gene lost 5 bases, with 6 bases spanning the gap. The CDR3 contains 12 residues. The DNA for the CDR3 is TGTGCCAGCAGCCAAAAAGGGGAGACCCAGTACTTC. Translated: CASSQKGETQYF.

This clonotype was detected many times. This chain connects TRBV12-3 or TRBV12-4 to TRBJ2-1; unclear D gene. The V and J ends lost 6 bases and 4 bases respectively, with 13 bases between them. The CDR3 is 14 amino acids. The CDR3 sequence is CASRYTTSYNEQFF. In DNA form, the CDR3 reads TGTGCCAGCAGATACACGACCAGTTACAATGAGCAGTTCTTC.

Many counts were recorded for this clonotype. The J gene is TRBJ1-6, the V gene TRBV20-1; D remains ambiguous. The CDR3 length is 13 residues. Trimming removed 4 bases from V and 0 bases from J, with 4 bases in between. Germline CDR1 is DFQATT and CDR2 is SNEGSKA (reference sequence). In DNA form, the CDR3 reads TGCAGTGCTACAAGCTCCTATAATTCACCCCTCCACTTT. Translating it yields CSATSSYNSPLHF.

This clonotype appeared many times. V gene TRBV4-2 combines with J gene TRBJ2-4; perhaps TRBD2 as D (6 bases). V lost 0 bases and J lost 8, with 17 bases in between. This CDR3 spans 16 amino acids. From germline, CDR1 is LGHNA and CDR2 YNFKEQ. The CDR3 bases are TGTGCCAGCAGCCAAGATAGAAGGCGGGGTTACGACATTCAGTACTTC. Its translation is CASSQDRRRGYDIQYF.

Many counts were recorded for this clonotype. The J gene is TRBJ2-2, the V gene TRBV12-3 or TRBV12-4; 7 bases agree with TRBD1. Trimming took 6 bases from V and 4 from J; bases not matched to a gene: 2. CDR3 length equals 13 residues. The CDR3 bases are TGTGCCAGCAGGACAGGGAGCACCGGGGAGCTGTTTTTT. Translation: CASRTGSTGELFF.

The chain combines TRBV13 with TRBJ1-2; a weak D match, TRBD1 (6 bases). Trimming took off 5 bases at V and 4 bases at J, with 11 bases between the two ends. This CDR3 comprises 13 residues. Per the germline V gene, CDR1 is PRHDT and CDR2 is FYEKMQ (reference sequence). This CDR3 is CASSPGTPYGYTF. CDR3 sequence (DNA): TGTGCCAGCAGCCCCGGGACACCCTATGGCTACACCTTC.

With respect to this clonotype: Given a far larger clone just one base away, this is likely a sequencing read error. The chain has TRBV5-4 and TRBJ2-1, with 11 bases identical to TRBD2. The CDR3 contains 19 residues. Germline values: CDR1 SGHNT, CDR2 YYREEE (reference sequence). V dropped 3 bases and J dropped 13; count of bases not matched to a gene: 24. The DNA for the CDR3 is TGTGCCAGCAGCTCACCCCCTAGCGGGGGGTTGAGGACCAAAAACATTCAGTTCTTC. Protein sequence: CASSSPPSGGLRTKNIQFF.

This clonotype appeared many times. This chain joins TRBV20-1 and TRBJ2-5; D might be TRBD1 or TRBD2, each matching 5 bases. Between the trimmed V and J ends, which lost 3 bases and 5 bases, there was a span of 7 bases. Germline V gene data show CDR1 as DFQATT and CDR2 as SNEGSKA (reference sequence). CDR3 length equals 11 residues. In DNA form, the CDR3 reads TGCAGTGCTAGTGAGGGGGAGACCCAGTACTTC. It is translated as CSASEGETQYF.

This clonotype was observed many times. V usage is TRBV19 and J usage is TRBJ1-1; possibly TRBD1 for D (5 bases). Germline CDR1 LNHDA, CDR2 SQIVND (reference sequence). Deletions cut 7 bases from V and 6 bases from J, with 15 bases between. This CDR3 spans 13 amino acids. The CDR3 reads CASTLGSGAEAFF. The CDR3 bases are TGTGCCAGTACCCTAGGTTCGGGGGCTGAAGCTTTCTTT.

In regard to this clonotype: The likely explanation is a read error, given a far larger clone one base away. The chain joins TRBV7-9 to TRBJ2-5; 10 bases fit TRBD2. The germline gives CDR1 SEHNR, CDR2 FQNEAQ (reference sequence). V lost 2 bases to trimming and J lost 5 bases; unmatched junction nucleotides: 8. The CDR3 extends over 16 amino acids. CDR3 DNA: TGTGCCAGCAGCTTAAACAGCGGGGGGGCCCGGGAGACCCAGTACTTC. It codes for CASSLNSGGARETQYF.